One sample yielded the 10 T cell receptor beta chains listed below, sequenced in a study of regulatory T cells in long-lasting Graves disease. The authors built TCR beta libraries using iRepertoire HTBI primers and Arm-PCR of CDR3 regions. TCRdb reprocessed the multiplex PCR reads via MiXCR and lists one record per CDR3 protein. This table holds about half a million distinct CDR3 sequences, around 13% found once. Time point reported: newly diagnosed GD, antithyroid drugs for less than 3 months. PBMCs were the source of the RNA used for TCR sequencing. These data also formed part of another study, on T cells in Graves' hyperthyroidism and ophthalmopathy.

The source material was peripheral blood mononuclear cells (PBMCs), sampled at new diagnosis, from a patient treated with antithyroid drugs. These receptors originate from a woman under 40 with Graves disease.

Regarding this clonotype: This clone may be a read error of a much larger clone one base away. This chain uses TRBV27 with TRBJ2-1, with D unresolved. CDR1 and CDR2 from the germline V gene are MNHEY and SMNVEV (reference sequence). The CDR3 loop spans 13 amino acids. CDR3 nucleotides: TGTGCCAGCTTGAGTCCCCCGGGTAATGGGCAGTTCTTC. Translated, it gives CASLSPPGNGQFF.

Worth noting for this clonotype: This may be a read error: a much more frequent sequence differs by one nucleotide. The gene calls are TRBV24-1 and TRBJ2-4; TRBD2 matches 9 bases. The CDR3 sequence is 17 residues long. CDR1 is KGHDR, CDR2 SFDVKD, per germline. The CDR3 sequence: CATSAGSGGLAKDIQYF. The CDR3, as DNA: TGTGCCACCAGTGCGGGTAGCGGGGGCCTAGCCAAAGACATTCAGTACTTC.

The CDR3 region is CASSLGSRYEQYF. CDR3 nucleotides: TGTGCCAGCAGCTTAGGCAGTAGATACGAGCAGTACTTC. The chain links TRBV7-6 to TRBJ2-7; no clear D gene. Germline V gene lookup returns CDR1 SGHVS and CDR2 FNYEAQ. This CDR3 comprises 13 residues. The ends were cut back, 1 base at V and 4 bases at J, with 8 bases in the middle.

This clonotype was observed at least ten times. This sequence joins TRBV2 and TRBJ2-1; maybe TRBD2 (6 bases). V lost 5 bases and J 16 bases, leaving 21 bases between the germline ends. CDR3 length equals 13 residues. Germline CDR1 and CDR2: SNHLY and FYNNEI. CDR3 in amino acids: CASSRTLGRGGFF. Written as DNA, the CDR3 is TGTGCCAGCAGTCGAACCCTCGGACGGGGAGGTTTCTTC.

This clonotype showed up many times. J is TRBJ1-2 and V is TRBV20-1, with D uncertain. Trimming shortened V by 6 bases and J by 6 bases, and 14 bases separated the two germline ends. Per germline, CDR1 DFQATT and CDR2 SNEGSKA (reference sequence). This CDR3 is built from 12 residues. CDR3 bases: TGCAGTGCGGGCAGCCCTCGGGATGGCTACACCTTC. Translating it yields CSAGSPRDGYTF.

This clonotype was detected ten times or more. This chain links TRBV15 with TRBJ2-5, with 16 bases identical to TRBD2. The CDR3 totals 17 residues. The ends lost 4 bases at V and 5 bases at J; junction bases unmatched: 7. Germline CDR1 is LNHNV and CDR2 is YYDKDF (reference sequence). This CDR3 reads CATSKGTSGRAQETQYF. CDR3 DNA: TGTGCCACCAGCAAAGGGACTAGCGGGAGGGCCCAGGAGACCCAGTACTTC.

The V gene is TRBV11-2, the J gene TRBJ2-5, with a tentative D call TRBD2 (6 bases). CDR3 length: 15 residues. V dropped 5 bases and J dropped 2 bases, with 15 bases sitting between them. CDR1 SGHAT and CDR2 FQNNGV come from the germline V gene. The CDR3 DNA reads as TGTGCCAGCAGCCCGAGGCCGGGAGAACAAGAGACCCAGTACTTC. It codes for CASSPRPGEQETQYF. Full variable domain (outside the CDR3, taken from reference TRBV11-2 and TRBJ2-5): EAGVAQSPRYKIIEKRQSVAFWCNPISGHATLYWYQQILGQGPKLLIQFQNNGVVDDSQLPKDRFSAERLKGVDSTLKIQPAKLEDSAVYLCASSPRPGEQETQYFGPGTRLLVL.

This clonotype was seen ten or more times. The gene calls are TRBV2 and TRBJ2-1, with D tentatively TRBD1 (5 bases). V was shortened by 7 bases and J by 4 bases, with 11 bases between the two germline ends. This CDR3 spans 13 amino acids. Germline loops: CDR1 SNHLY, CDR2 FYNNEI. The CDR3 nucleotides are TGTGCCAGCACAGGGCAGATTTACAATGAGCAGTTCTTC. This sequence encodes CASTGQIYNEQFF.

This clonotype was counted at least ten times. This chain uses TRBV7-3 with TRBJ2-2, with D possibly TRBD1 on 5 matching bases. Per germline, CDR1 SGHTA and CDR2 FQGTGA. V dropped 3 bases and J dropped 4 bases, with 21 bases sitting between them. The CDR3 spans 18 residues. CDR3 loop: CASSFDSSASLATGELFF. In DNA form, the CDR3 reads TGTGCCAGCAGCTTCGACAGCTCCGCATCCCTCGCCACCGGGGAGCTGTTTTTT.

Ten or more counts support this clonotype. This chain joins TRBV2 and TRBJ1-2, with a possible D match to TRBD1 (6 bases). Germline V gene sequence: CDR1 SNHLY, CDR2 FYNNEI. The length of the CDR3 is 13 residues. The V and J ends lost 3 bases and 6 bases respectively, with 11 bases between them. The CDR3: CASSDQGTDGYTF. The CDR3 coding sequence is TGTGCCAGCAGTGATCAGGGGACGGATGGCTACACCTTC.